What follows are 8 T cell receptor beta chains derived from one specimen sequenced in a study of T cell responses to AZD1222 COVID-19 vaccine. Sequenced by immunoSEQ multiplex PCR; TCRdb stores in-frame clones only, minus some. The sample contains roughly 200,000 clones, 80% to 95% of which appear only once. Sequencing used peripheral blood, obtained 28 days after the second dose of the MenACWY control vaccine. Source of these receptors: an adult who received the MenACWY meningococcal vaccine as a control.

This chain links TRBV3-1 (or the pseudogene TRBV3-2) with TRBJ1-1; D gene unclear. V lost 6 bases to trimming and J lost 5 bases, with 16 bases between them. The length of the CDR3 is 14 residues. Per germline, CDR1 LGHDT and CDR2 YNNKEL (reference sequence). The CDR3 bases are TGTGCCAGCAGTCCGGCGGGGTCGCGAACTGAAGCTTTCTTT. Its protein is CASSPAGSRTEAFF.

The CDR3 here is CASRSGTGGPTEAFF. The CDR3 nucleotides read TGTGCCAGCAGATCCGGGACAGGGGGCCCCACTGAAGCTTTCTTT. The chain carries TRBV25-1 and TRBJ1-1; 12 positions agree with TRBD1. Germline CDR1 is MGHDK and CDR2 is SYGVNS. With V trimmed by 6 bases and J by 4 bases, 6 bases remained unmatched. The CDR3 has 15 residues. The full variable domain, with the rest looked up from reference TRBV25-1 and TRBJ1-1, is EADIYQTPRYLVIGTGKKITLECSQTMGHDKMYWYQQDPGMELHLIHYSYGVNSTEKGDLSSESTVSRIRTEHFPLTLESARPSHTSQYLCASRSGTGGPTEAFFGQGTRLTVV.

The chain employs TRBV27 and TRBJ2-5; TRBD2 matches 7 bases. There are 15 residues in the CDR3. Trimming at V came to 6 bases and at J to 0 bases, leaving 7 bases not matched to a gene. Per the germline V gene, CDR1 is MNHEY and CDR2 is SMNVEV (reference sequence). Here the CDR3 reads CASRQAGRYQETQYF. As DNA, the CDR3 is TGTGCCAGCAGACAAGCGGGGAGGTACCAAGAGACCCAGTACTTC.

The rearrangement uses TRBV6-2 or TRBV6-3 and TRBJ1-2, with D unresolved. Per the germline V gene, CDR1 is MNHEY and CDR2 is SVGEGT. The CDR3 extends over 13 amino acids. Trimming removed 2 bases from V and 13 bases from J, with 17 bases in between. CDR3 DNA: TGTGCCAGCAGTTACGCCCCCCTGGAGAGACCCACCTTC. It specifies CASSYAPLERPTF.

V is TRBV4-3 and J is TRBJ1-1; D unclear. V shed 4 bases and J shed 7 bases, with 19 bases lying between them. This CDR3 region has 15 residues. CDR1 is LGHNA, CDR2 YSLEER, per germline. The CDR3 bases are TGCGCCAGCAGCCGGGATGGCAGTGGGATCGGTGAAGCTTTCTTT. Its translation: CASSRDGSGIGEAFF.

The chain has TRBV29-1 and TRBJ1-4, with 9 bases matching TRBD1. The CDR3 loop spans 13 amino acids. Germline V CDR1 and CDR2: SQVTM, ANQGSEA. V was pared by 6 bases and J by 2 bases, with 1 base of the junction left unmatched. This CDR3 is CSVQGATNEKLFF. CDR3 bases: TGCAGCGTACAGGGGGCTACTAATGAAAAACTGTTTTTT.

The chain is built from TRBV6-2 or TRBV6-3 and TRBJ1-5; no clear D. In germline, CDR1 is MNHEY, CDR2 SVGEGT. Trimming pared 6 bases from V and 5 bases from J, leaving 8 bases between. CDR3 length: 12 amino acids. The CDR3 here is CASSTSHQPQHF. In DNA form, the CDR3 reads TGTGCCAGCAGCACATCACATCAGCCCCAGCATTTT.

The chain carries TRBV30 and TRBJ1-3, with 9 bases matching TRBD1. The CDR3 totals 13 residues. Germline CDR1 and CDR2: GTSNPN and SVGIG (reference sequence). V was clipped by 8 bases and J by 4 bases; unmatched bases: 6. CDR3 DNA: TGTGCCACAAACAGGGGGCTAGGAAACACCATATATTTT. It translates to CATNRGLGNTIYF.